This TCR beta chain came from a study of T cell responses to AZD1222 COVID-19 vaccine. Libraries were prepared by immunoSEQ multiplex PCR; TCRdb keeps only in-frame clonotypes and omits some of them. The table has around 80,000 clones, about 92% seen once. The CDR3 runs 13 residues. The germline CDR1 and CDR2 sequences are GTSNPN and SVGIG (reference sequence). V lost 4 bases to trimming and J lost 0 bases, with 7 bases between them. The sequence came from an adult who received the AZD1222 COVID-19 vaccine. This rearrangement joins TRBV30 to TRBJ1-5; D uncertain. Sequenced material: peripheral blood, taken 28 days after the second AZD1222 dose. CDR3 bases: TGTGCCTGGAATTCGGATAGCAATCAGCCCCAGCATTTT. It yields the protein CAWNSDSNQPQHF.